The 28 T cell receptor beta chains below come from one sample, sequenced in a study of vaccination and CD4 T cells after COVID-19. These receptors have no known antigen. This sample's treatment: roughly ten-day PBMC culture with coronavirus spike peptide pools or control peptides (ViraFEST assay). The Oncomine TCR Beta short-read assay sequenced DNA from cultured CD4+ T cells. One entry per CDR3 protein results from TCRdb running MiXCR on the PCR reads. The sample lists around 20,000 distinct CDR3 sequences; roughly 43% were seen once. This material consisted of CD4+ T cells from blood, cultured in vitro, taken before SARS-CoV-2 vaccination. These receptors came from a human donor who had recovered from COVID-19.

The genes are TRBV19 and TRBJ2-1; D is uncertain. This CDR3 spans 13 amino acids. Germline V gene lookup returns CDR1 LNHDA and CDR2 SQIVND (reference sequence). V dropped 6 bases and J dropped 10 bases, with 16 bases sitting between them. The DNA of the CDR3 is TGTGCCAGTAGGGCCCCTGGGAATGGCGAGCAGTTCTTC. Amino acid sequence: CASRAPGNGEQFF.

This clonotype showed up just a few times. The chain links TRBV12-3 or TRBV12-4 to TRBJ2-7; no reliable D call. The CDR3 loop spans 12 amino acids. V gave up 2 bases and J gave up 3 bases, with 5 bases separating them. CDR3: CASSLFSYEQYF. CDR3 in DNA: TGTGCCAGCAGTTTATTCAGCTACGAGCAGTACTTC.

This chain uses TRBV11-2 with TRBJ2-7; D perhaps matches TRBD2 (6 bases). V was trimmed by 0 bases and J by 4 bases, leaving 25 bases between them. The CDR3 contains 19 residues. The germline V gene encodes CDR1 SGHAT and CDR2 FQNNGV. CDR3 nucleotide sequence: TGTGCCAGCAGCTTAGAGGCCGGGGGTAGGTGGAACCGCGTATACGAGCAGTACTTC. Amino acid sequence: CASSLEAGGRWNRVYEQYF. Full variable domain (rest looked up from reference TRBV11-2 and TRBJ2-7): EAGVAQSPRYKIIEKRQSVAFWCNPISGHATLYWYQQILGQGPKLLIQFQNNGVVDDSQLPKDRFSAERLKGVDSTLKIQPAKLEDSAVYLCASSLEAGGRWNRVYEQYFGPGTRLTVT.

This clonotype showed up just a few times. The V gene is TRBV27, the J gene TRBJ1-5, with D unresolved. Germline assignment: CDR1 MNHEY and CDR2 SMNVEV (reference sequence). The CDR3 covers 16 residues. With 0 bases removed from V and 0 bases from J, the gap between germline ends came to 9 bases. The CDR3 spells CASSLSAGYSNQPQHF. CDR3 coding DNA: TGTGCCAGCAGTTTATCGGCAGGATATAGCAATCAGCCCCAGCATTTT.

This chain's CDR3 is CASSLDFSLYNEQFF. The CDR3 DNA is TGTGCCAGCAGCTTAGATTTTAGTTTATACAATGAGCAGTTCTTC. The chain couples TRBV11-3 to TRBJ2-1; D remains unclear. The CDR3 spans 15 residues. V gave up 0 bases and J gave up 4 bases, with 10 bases separating them. From germline, CDR1 is SGHNT and CDR2 YENEEA.

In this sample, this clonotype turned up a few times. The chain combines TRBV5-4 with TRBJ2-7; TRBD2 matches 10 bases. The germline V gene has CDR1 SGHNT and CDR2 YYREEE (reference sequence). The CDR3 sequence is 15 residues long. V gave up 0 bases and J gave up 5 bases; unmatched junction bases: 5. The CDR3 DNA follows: TGTGCCAGCAGCTTGGAGCTAGCGGGAGTAGACGAGCAGTACTTC. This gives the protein CASSLELAGVDEQYF. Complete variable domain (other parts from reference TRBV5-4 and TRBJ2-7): ETGVTQSPTHLIKTRGQQVTLRCSSQSGHNTVSWYQQALGQGPQFIFQYYREEENGRGNFPPRFSGLQFPNYSSELNVNALELDDSALYLCASSLELAGVDEQYFGPGTRLTVT.

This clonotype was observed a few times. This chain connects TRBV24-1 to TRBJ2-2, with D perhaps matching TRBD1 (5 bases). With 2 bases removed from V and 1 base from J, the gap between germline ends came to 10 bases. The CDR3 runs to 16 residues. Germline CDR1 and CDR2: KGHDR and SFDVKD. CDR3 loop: CATSDYHTGNTGELFF. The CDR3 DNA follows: TGTGCCACCAGTGATTATCATACAGGGAACACCGGGGAGCTGTTTTTT.

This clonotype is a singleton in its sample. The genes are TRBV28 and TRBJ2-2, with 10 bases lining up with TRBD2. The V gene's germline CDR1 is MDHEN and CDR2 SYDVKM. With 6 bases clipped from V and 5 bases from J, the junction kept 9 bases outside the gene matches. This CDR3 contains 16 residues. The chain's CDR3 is CASRPASGRATGELFF. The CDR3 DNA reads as TGTGCCAGCAGACCCGCCAGCGGGAGGGCAACCGGGGAGCTGTTTTTT.

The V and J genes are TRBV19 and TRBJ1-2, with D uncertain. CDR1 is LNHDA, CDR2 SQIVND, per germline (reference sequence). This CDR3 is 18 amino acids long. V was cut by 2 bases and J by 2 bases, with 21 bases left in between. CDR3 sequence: CASSIYSGSPHLNYGYTF. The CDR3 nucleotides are TGTGCCAGTAGTATATATTCTGGCAGCCCTCACCTAAACTATGGCTACACCTTC.

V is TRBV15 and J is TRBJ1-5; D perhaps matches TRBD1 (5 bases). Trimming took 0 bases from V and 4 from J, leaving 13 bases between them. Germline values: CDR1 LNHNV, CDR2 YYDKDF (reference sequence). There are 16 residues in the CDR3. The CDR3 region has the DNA TGTGCCACCAGCAGAGACGTTGGCAGGGTGAATCAGCCCCAGCATTTT. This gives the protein CATSRDVGRVNQPQHF. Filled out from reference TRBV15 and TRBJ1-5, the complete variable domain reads DAMVIQNPRYQVTQFGKPVTLSCSQTLNHNVMYWYQQKSSQAPKLLFHYYDKDFNNEADTPDNFQSRRPNTSFCFLDIRSPGLGDTAMYLCATSRDVGRVNQPQHFGDGTRLSIL.

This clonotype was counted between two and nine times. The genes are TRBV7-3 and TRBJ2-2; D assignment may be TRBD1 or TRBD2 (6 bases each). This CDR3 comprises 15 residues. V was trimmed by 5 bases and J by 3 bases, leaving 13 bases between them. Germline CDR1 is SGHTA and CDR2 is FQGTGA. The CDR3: CASSLRGAHTGELFF. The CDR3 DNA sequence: TGTGCCAGCAGCCTGAGGGGGGCGCACACCGGGGAGCTGTTTTTT. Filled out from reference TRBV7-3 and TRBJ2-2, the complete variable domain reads GAGVSQTPSNKVTEKGKYVELRCDPISGHTALYWYRQSLGQGPEFLIYFQGTGAADDSGLPNDRFFAVRPEGSVSTLKIQRTERGDSAVYLCASSLRGAHTGELFFGEGSRLTVL.

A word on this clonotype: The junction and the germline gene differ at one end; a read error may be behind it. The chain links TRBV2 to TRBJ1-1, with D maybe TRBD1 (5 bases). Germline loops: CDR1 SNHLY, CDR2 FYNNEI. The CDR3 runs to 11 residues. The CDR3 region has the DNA TGTGTCAGCAGGGTCGCCACTGAAGCTTTCTTT. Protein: CVSRVATEAFF.

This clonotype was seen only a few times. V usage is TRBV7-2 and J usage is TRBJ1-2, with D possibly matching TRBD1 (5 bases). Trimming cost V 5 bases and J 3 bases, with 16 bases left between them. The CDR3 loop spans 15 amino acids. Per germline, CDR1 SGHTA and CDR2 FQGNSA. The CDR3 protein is CASSPMRRDDYGYTF. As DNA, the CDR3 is TGTGCCAGCAGCCCTATGCGTAGGGACGACTATGGCTACACCTTC.

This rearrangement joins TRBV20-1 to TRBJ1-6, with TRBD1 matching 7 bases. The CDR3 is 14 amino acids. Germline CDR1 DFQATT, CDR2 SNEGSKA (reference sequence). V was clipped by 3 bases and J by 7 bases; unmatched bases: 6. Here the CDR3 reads CSASEGAGNSPLHF. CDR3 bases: TGCAGTGCTAGTGAGGGGGCTGGGAATTCACCCCTCCACTTT.

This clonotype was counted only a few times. The CDR3 here is CASSQDYEVGGPQETQYF. The CDR3, as DNA: TGTGCCAGCAGCCAAGATTACGAAGTGGGGGGGCCCCAAGAGACCCAGTACTTC. The rearrangement links TRBV4-2 to TRBJ2-5; D is possibly TRBD2 (7 bases). The V and J ends lost 0 bases and 1 base respectively, with 18 bases between them. This CDR3 has 18 amino acids. From germline, CDR1 is LGHNA and CDR2 YNFKEQ.

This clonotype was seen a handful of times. Here the CDR3 reads CSARKGGRNYEQYF. The CDR3, as DNA: TGCAGTGCTAGAAAGGGGGGCCGCAACTACGAGCAGTACTTC. The chain recombines TRBV20-1 with TRBJ2-7; D may be TRBD1 or TRBD2 (6 bases each). Looked up from germline, CDR1 is DFQATT and CDR2 is SNEGSKA (reference sequence). V lost 2 bases to trimming and J lost 3 bases, with 14 bases between them. The CDR3 is 14 residues long.

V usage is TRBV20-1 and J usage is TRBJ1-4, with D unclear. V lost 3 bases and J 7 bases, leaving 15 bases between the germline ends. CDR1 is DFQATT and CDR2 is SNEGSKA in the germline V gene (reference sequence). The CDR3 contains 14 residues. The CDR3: CSASRTRTSEKLFF. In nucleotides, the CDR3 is TGCAGTGCTAGCAGGACTAGAACGAGTGAAAAACTGTTTTTT.

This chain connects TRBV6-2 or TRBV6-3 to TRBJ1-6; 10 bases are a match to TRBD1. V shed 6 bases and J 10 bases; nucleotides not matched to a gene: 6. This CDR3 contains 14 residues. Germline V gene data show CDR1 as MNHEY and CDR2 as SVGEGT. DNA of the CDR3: TGTGCCAGCAGCCCGACAGGGGGCCGATCACCCCTCCACTTT. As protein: CASSPTGGRSPLHF.

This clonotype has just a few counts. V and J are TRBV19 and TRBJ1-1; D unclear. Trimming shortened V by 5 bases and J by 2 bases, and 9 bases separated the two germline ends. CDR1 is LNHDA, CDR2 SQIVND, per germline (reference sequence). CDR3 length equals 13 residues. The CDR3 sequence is CASSASVNTEAFF. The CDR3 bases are TGTGCCAGTAGTGCGTCGGTTAACACTGAAGCTTTCTTT.

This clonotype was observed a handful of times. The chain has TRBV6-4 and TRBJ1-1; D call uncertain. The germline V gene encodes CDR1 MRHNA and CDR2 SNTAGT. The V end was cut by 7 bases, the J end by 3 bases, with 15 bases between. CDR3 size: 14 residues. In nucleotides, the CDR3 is TGTGCCAGCAAACTCAGCGGGGAATACACTGAAGCTTTCTTT. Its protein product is CASKLSGEYTEAFF.

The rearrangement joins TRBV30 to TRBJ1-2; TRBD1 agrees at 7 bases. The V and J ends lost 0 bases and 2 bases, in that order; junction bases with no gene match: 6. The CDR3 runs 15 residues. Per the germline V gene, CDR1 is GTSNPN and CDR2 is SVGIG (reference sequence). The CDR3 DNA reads TGTGCCTGGAGTGTACGTGTGACAGGGAACTATGGCTACACCTTC. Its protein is CAWSVRVTGNYGYTF.

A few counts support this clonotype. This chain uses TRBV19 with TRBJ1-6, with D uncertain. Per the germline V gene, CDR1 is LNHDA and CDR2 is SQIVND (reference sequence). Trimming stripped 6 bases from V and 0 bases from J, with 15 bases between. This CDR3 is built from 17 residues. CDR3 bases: TGTGCCAGTAGCCCCGTCCGCACACGCTCCTATAATTCACCCCTCCACTTT. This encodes CASSPVRTRSYNSPLHF.

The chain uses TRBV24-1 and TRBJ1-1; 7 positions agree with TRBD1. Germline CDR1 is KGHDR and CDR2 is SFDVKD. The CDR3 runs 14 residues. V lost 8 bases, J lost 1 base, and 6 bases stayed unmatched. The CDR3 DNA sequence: TGTGCCACCAACAGGGACAGACAGAACACTGAAGCTTTCTTT. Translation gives CATNRDRQNTEAFF.

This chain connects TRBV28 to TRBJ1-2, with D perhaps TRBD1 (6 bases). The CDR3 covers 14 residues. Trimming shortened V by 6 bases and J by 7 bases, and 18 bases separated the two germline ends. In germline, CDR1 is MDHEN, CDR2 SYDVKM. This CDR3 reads CASRPTTGLGGYTF. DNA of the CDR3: TGTGCCAGCAGACCCACCACAGGGTTAGGTGGCTACACCTTC.

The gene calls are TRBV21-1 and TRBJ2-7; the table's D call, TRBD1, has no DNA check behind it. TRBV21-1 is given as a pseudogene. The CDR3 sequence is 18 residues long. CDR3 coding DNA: TGTGCCAGCAGCAGCCTCCATCACCGCAGGGGGCCCTCCTACGAGCAGTACTTC. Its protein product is CASSSLHHRRGPSYEQYF.

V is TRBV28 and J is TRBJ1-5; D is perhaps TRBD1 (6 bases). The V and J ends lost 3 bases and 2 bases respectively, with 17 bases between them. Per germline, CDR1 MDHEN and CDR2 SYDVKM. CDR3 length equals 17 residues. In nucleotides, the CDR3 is TGTGCCAGCAGTTTCCGAGAGGGGGGGATTGGCAATCAGCCCCAGCATTTT. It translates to CASSFREGGIGNQPQHF.

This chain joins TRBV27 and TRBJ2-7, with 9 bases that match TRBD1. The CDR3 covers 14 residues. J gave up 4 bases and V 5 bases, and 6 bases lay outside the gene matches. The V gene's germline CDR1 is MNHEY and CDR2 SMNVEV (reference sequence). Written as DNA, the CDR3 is TGTGCCAGCAGTACCGGGACAGGGAGGTACGAGCAGTACTTC. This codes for CASSTGTGRYEQYF.

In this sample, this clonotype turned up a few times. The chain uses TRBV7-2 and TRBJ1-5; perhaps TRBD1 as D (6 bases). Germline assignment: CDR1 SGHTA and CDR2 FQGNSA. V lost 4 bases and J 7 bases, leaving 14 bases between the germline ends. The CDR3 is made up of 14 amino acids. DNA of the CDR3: TGTGCCAGCAGCTACAGGGAAATGGGCCAGCCCCAGCATTTT. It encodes CASSYREMGQPQHF.